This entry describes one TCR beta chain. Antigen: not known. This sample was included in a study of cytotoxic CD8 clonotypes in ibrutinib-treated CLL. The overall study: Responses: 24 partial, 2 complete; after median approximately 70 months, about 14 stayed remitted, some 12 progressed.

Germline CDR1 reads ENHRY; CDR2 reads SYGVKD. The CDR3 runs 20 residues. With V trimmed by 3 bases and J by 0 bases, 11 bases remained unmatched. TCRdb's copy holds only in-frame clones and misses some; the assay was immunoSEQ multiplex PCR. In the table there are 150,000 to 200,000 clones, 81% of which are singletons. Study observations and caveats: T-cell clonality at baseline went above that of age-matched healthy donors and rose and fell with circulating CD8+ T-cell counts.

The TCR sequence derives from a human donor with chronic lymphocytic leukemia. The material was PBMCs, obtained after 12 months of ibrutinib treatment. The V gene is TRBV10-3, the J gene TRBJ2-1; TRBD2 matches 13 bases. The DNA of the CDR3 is TGTGCCATCAGTGATTCCTCCGGGACTAGCGGGACTCGCTCCTACAATGAGCAGTTCTTC. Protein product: CAISDSSGTSGTRSYNEQFF.